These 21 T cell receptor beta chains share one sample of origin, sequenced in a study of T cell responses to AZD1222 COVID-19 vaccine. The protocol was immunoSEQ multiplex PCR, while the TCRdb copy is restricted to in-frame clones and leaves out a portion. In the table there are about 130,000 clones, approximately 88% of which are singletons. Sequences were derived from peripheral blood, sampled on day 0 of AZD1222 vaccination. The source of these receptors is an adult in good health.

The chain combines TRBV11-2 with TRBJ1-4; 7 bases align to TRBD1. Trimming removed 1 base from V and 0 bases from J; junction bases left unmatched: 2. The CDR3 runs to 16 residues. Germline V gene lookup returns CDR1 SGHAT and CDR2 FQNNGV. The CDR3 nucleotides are TGTGCCAGCAGCTTAGGGGGGACAGCAACTAATGAAAAACTGTTTTTT. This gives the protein CASSLGGTATNEKLFF.

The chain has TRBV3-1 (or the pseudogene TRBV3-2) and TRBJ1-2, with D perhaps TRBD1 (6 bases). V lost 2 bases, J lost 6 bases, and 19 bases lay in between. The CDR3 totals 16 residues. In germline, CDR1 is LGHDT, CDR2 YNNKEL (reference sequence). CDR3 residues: CASSQNRNRVRHGYTF. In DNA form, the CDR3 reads TGTGCCAGCAGCCAAAACCGTAACAGGGTTCGACATGGCTACACCTTC.

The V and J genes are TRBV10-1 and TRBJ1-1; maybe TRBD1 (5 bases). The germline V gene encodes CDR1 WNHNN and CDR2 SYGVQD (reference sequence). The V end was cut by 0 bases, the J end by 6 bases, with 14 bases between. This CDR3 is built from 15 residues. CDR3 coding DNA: TGCGCCAGCAGTGAGTCGGGACCCCCTGGCGCTGAAGCTTTCTTT. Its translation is CASSESGPPGAEAFF.

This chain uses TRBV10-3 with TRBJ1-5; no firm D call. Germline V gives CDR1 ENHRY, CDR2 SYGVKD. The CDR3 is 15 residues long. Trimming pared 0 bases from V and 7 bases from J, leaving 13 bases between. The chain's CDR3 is CAISESWGMRQPQHF. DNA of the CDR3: TGTGCCATCAGTGAGTCGTGGGGAATGAGGCAGCCCCAGCATTTT.

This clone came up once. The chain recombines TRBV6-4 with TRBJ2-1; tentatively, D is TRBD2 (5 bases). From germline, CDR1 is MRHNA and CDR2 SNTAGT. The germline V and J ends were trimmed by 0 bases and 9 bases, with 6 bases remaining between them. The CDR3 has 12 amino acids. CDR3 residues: CASSDSRAEQFF. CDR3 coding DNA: TGTGCCAGCAGTGACTCGAGGGCTGAGCAGTTCTTC.

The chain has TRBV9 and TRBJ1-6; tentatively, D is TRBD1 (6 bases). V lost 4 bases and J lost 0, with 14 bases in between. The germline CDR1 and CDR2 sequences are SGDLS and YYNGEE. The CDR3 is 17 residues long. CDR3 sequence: CASSKRQASSYNSPLHF. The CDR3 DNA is TGTGCCAGCAGCAAAAGACAGGCGAGCTCCTATAATTCACCCCTCCACTTT.

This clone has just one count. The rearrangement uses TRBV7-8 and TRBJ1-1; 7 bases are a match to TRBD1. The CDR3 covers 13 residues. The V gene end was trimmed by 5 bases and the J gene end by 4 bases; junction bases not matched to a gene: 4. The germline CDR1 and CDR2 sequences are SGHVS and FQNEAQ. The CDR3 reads CASSRGLSTEAFF. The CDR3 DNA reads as TGTGCCAGCAGCAGGGGGCTCAGCACTGAAGCTTTCTTT.

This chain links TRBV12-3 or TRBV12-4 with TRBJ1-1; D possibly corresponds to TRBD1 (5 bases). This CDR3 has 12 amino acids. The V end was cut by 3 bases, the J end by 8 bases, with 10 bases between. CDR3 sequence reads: CASSFFGQEAFF. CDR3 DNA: TGTGCCAGCAGTTTCTTCGGACAAGAAGCTTTCTTT.

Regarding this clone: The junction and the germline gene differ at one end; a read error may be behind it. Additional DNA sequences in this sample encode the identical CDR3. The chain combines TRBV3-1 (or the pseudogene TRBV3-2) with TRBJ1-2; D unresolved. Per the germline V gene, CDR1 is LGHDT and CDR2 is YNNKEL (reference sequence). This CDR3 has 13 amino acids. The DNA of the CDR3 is TGTGCCAGCAGCCTCTCTCGGAACTACGGCTACACCTTC. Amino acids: CASSLSRNYGYTF.

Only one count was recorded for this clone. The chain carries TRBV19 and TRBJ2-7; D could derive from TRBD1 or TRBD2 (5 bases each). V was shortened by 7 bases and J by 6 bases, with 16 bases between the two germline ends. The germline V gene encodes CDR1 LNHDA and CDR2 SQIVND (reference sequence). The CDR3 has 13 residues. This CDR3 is CASTQGQRGEQYF. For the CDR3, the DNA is TGTGCCAGTACCCAAGGACAACGGGGCGAGCAGTACTTC. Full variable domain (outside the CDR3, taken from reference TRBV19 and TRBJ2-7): DGGITQSPKYLFRKEGQNVTLSCEQNLNHDAMYWYRQDPGQGLRLIYYSQIVNDFQKGDIAEGYSVSREKKESFPLTVTSAQKNPTAFYLCASTQGQRGEQYFGPGTRLTVT.

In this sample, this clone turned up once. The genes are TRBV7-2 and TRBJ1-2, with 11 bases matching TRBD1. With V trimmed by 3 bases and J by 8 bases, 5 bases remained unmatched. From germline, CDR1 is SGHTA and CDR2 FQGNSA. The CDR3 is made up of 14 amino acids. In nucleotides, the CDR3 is TGTGCCAGCAGCTTGGACAGGGGGCTTAAAGGCTACACCTTC. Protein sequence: CASSLDRGLKGYTF.

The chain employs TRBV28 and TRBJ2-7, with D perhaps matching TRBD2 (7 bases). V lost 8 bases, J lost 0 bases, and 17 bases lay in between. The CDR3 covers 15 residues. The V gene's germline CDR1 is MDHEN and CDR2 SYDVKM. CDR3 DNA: TGTGCCAGCCATGGGGGCGGGGGCGCCTCCTACGAGCAGTACTTC. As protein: CASHGGGGASYEQYF.

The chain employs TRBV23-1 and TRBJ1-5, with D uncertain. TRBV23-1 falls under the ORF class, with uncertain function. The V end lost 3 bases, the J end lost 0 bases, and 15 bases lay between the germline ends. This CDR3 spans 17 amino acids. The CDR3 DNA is TGCGCCAGCAGTCACCCTGCGGCCCCTTATAGCAATCAGCCCCAGCATTTT. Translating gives CASSHPAAPYSNQPQHF.

CDR3 protein: CASRSRGGDTQYF. CDR3 nucleotide sequence: TGTGCCAGTAGAAGCAGGGGAGGAGATACGCAGTATTTT. The chain combines TRBV19 with TRBJ2-3, with D perhaps being TRBD1 or TRBD2 (6 bases each). Germline CDR1 and CDR2: LNHDA and SQIVND (reference sequence). The CDR3 extends over 13 amino acids. The V and J ends lost 6 bases and 5 bases respectively, with 12 bases between them.

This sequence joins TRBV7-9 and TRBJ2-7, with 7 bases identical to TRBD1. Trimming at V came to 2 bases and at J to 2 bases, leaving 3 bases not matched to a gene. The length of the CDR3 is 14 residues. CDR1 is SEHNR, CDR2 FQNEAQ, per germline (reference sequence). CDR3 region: CASSLPGGPYEQYF. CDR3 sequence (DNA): TGTGCCAGCAGCTTACCAGGGGGTCCCTACGAGCAGTACTTC.

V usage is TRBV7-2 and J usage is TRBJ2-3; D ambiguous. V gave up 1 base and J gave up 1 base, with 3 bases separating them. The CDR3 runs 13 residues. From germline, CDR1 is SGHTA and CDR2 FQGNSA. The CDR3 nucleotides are TGTGCCAGCAGCTTAGTGCGCACAGATACGCAGTATTTT. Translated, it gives CASSLVRTDTQYF.

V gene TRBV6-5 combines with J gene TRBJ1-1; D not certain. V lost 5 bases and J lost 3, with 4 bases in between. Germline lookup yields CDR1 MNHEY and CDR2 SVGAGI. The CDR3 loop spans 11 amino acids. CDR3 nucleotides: TGTGCCAGCAGTACATACACTGAAGCTTTCTTT. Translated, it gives CASSTYTEAFF.

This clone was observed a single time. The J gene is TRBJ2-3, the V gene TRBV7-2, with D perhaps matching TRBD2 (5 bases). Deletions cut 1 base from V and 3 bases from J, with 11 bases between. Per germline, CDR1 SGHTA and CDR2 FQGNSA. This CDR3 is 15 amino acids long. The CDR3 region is CASSLEPRRTDTQYF. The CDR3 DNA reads TGTGCCAGCAGCTTAGAGCCGAGGAGGACAGATACGCAGTATTTT.

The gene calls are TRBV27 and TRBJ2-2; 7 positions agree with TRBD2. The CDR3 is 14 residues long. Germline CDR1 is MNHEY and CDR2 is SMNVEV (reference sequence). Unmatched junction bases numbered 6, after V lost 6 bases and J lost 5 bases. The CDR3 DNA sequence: TGTGCCAGCAGATGGACTAGTGGGACCGGGGAGCTGTTTTTT. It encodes CASRWTSGTGELFF.

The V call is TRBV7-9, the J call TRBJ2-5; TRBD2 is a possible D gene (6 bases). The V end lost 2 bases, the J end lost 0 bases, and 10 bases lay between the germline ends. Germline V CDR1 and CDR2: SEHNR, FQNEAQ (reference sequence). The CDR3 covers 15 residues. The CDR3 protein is CASSLTSWYQETQYF. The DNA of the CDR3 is TGTGCCAGCAGCTTAACTAGCTGGTACCAAGAGACCCAGTACTTC.

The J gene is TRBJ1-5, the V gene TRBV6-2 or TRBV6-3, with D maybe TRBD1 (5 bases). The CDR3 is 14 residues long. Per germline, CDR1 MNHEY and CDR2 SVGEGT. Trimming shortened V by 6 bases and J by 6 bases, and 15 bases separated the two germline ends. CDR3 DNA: TGTGCCAGCAGCAACGGGGGGTCCGGTCAGCCCCAGCATTTT. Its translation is CASSNGGSGQPQHF.